The T cell receptor beta chain described here comes from a study of cytomegalovirus exposure and HLA in healthy donors. Looking at the study overall: Early released data had around 88 million unique TCRs, all coming from HLA-typed donors. Findings and caveats of the study: When the data were analyzed later, several of the most significant clusters appeared to be linked to common viral pathogens. Specificity of a few CMV-associated chains for CMV antigens was verified in vitro.

The CDR3 is 14 amino acids. The V gene end was trimmed by 5 bases and the J gene end by 6 bases; junction bases not matched to a gene: 8. Germline loops: CDR1 SEHNR, CDR2 FQNEAQ (reference sequence). Vbeta (60) and Jbeta (13) primers were used in the PCR. Here immunoSEQ multiplex PCR was the method, and the copy in TCRdb shows in-frame clones only, minus some. The sample lists 180,000 or so clones; nearly 80% were seen once. Comment on this clone: The antigen remains unidentified.

The sequencing input was PBMCs. The receptor was derived from a man aged 35 to 55 in good health and CMV-seropositive. The chain links TRBV7-9 to TRBJ2-7; 9 nucleotides line up with TRBD1. This chain's CDR3 is CASSPRDREVEQYF. The CDR3 DNA follows: TGTGCCAGCAGCCCTCGGGACAGGGAAGTCGAGCAGTACTTC.